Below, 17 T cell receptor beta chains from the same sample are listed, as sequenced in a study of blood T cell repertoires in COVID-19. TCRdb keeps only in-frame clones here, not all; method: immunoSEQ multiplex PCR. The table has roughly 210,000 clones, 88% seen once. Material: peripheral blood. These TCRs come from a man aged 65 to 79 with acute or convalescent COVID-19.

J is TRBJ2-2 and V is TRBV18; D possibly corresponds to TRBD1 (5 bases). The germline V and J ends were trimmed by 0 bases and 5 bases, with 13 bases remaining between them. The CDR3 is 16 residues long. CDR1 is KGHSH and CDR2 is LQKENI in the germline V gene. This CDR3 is CASSPPGAMYTGELFF. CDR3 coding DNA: TGTGCCAGCTCACCACCAGGGGCGATGTATACCGGGGAGCTGTTTTTT.

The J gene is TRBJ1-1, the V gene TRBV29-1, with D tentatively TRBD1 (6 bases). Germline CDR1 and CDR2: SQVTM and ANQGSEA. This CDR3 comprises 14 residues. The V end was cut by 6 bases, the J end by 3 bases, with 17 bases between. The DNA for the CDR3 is TGCAGCGTACGCAGGGGTGATAGGGACACTGAAGCTTTCTTT. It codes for CSVRRGDRDTEAFF.

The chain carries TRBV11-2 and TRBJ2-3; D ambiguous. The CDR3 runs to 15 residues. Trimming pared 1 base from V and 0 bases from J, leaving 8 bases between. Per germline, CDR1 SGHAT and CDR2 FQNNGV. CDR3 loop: CASSLAYQSTDTQYF. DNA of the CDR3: TGTGCCAGCAGCTTAGCCTACCAAAGCACAGATACGCAGTATTTT.

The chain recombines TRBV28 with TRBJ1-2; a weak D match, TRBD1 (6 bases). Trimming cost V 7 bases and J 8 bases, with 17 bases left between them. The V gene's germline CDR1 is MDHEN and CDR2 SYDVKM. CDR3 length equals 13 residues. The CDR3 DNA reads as TGTGCCAGCATCTCGGGACAAATCTCGGGCTACACCTTC. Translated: CASISGQISGYTF.

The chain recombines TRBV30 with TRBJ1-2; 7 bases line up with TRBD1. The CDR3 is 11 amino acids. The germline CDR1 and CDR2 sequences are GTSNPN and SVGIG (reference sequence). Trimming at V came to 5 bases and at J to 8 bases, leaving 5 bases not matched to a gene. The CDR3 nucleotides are TGTGCCTGGTCGACAGGGTTAGGCTACACCTTC. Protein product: CAWSTGLGYTF.

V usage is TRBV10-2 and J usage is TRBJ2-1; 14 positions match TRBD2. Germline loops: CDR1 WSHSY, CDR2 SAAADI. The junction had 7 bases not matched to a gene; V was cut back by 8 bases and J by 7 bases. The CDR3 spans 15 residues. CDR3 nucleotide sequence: TGCGCCAGCTACGCCGGGACTAGCGGGAGTAATGAGCAGTTCTTC. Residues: CASYAGTSGSNEQFF.

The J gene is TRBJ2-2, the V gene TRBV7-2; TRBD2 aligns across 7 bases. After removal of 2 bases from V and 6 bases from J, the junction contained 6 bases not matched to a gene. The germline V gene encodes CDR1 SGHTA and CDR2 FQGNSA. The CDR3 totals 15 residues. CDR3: CASSLIAGTPGELFF. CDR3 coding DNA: TGTGCCAGCAGCTTAATAGCGGGTACTCCCGGGGAGCTGTTTTTT. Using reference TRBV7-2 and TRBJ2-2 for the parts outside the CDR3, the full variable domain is GAGVSQSPSNKVTEKGKDVELRCDPISGHTALYWYRQSLGQGLEFLIYFQGNSAPDKSGLPSDRFSAERTGGSVSTLTIQRTQQEDSAVYLCASSLIAGTPGELFFGEGSRLTVL.

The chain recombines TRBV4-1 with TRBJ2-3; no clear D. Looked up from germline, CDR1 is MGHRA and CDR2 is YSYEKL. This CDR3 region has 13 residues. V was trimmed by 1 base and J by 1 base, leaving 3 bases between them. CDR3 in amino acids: CASSQAGTDTQYF. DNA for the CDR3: TGCGCCAGCAGCCAAGCCGGCACAGATACGCAGTATTTT.

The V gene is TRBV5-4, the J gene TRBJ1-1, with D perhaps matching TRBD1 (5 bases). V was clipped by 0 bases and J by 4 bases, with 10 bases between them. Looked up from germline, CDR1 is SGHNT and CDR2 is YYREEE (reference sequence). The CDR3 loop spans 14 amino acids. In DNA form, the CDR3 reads TGTGCCAGCAGCTTGGACAGGATCGGCACTGAAGCTTTCTTT. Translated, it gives CASSLDRIGTEAFF.

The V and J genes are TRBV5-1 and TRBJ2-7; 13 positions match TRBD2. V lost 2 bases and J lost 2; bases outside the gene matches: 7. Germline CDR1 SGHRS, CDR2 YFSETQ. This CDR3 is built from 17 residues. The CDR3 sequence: CASSFLMTSGRTYEQYF. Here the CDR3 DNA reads TGCGCCAGCAGCTTCCTAATGACTAGCGGGAGGACCTACGAGCAGTACTTC.

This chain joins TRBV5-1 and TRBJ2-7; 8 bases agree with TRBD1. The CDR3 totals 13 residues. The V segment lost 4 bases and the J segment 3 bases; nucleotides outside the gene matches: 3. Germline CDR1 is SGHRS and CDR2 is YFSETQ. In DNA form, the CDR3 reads TGCGCCAGCAGCCGCGGACAGGGCTACGAGCAGTACTTC. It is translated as CASSRGQGYEQYF. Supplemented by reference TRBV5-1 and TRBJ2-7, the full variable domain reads KAGVTQTPRYLIKTRGQQVTLSCSPISGHRSVSWYQQTPGQGLQFLFEYFSETQRNKGNFPGRFSGRQFSNSRSEMNVSTLELGDSALYLCASSRGQGYEQYFGPGTRLTVT.

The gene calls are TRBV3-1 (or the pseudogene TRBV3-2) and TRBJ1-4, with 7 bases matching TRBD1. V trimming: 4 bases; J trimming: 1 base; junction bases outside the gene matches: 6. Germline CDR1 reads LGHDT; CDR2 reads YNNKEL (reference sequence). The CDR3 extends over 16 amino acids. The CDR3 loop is CASSPGQKLTNEKLFF. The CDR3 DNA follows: TGTGCCAGCAGCCCGGGACAGAAGTTAACTAATGAAAAACTGTTTTTT.

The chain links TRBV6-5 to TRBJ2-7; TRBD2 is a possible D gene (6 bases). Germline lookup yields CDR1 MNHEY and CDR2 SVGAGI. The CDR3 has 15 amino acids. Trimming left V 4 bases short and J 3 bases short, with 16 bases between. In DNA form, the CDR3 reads TGTGCCAGCAGTTCCACGGGACTTTTTTACTACGAGCAGTACTTC. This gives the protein CASSSTGLFYYEQYF.

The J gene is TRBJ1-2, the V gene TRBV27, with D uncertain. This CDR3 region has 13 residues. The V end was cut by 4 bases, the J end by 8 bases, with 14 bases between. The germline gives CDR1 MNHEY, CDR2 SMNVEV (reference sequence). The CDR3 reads CASSSANGRGYTF. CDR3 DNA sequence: TGTGCCAGCAGTTCAGCCAACGGGAGAGGCTACACCTTC.

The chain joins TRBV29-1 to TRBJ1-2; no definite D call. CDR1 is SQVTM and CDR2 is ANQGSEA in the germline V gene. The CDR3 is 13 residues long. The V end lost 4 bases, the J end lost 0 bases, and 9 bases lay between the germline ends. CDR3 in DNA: TGCAGCGTTGCCGCGGGAGCTAACTATGGCTACACCTTC. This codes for CSVAAGANYGYTF.

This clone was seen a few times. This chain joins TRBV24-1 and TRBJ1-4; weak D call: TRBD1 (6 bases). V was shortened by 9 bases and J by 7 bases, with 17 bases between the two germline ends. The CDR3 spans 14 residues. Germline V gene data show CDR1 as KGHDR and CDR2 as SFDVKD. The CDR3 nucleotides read TGTGCCACCGGCGACAGGTTAAATCCTGAAAAACTGTTTTTT. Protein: CATGDRLNPEKLFF.

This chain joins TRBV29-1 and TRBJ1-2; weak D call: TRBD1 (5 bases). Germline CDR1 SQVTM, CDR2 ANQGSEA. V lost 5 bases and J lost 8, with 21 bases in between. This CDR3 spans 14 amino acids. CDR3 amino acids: CSVRPGGVLGGYTF. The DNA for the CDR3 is TGCAGCGTTAGGCCCGGGGGGGTTCTAGGAGGCTACACCTTC.